The 18 T cell receptor beta chains in this list originate from one sample, sequenced in a study of blood T cells in healthy people across ages. Primers used in a second PCR of roughly 6 to 11 cycles were a sample-barcoded 5' primer and a J-beta primer mix. Each CDR3 protein gets one entry after TCRdb re-called the 5' RACE reads with MiXCR. The sample has around 650,000 distinct CDR3 sequences; around 32% are singletons. The sequencing input was blood. These TCRs come from a woman of 80 years or more in good health.

This clonotype came up many times. The chain recombines TRBV27 with TRBJ1-6; D is possibly TRBD1 (5 bases). V lost 6 bases, J lost 9 bases, and 18 bases lay in between. The CDR3 consists of 15 residues. Per germline, CDR1 MNHEY and CDR2 SMNVEV (reference sequence). The CDR3 DNA sequence: TGTGCCAGCAGCAGTAGGGGCAGGGAGGCTTCACCCCTCCACTTT. It codes for CASSSRGREASPLHF.

The table lists this clonotype with many counts. This chain connects TRBV27 to TRBJ2-7; tentatively, D is TRBD2 (6 bases). The CDR3 is made up of 14 amino acids. Trimming stripped 1 base from V and 1 base from J, with 8 bases between. Germline assignment: CDR1 MNHEY and CDR2 SMNVEV (reference sequence). The CDR3 nucleotides read TGTGCCAGCAGTTTATATCGGGGGTCCTACGAGCAGTACTTC. It specifies CASSLYRGSYEQYF.

This chain uses TRBV10-3 with TRBJ1-1; 9 bases align to TRBD1. After removal of 5 bases from V and 5 bases from J, the junction contained 9 bases not matched to a gene. The length of the CDR3 is 15 residues. Per the germline V gene, CDR1 is ENHRY and CDR2 is SYGVKD. The CDR3 DNA reads as TGTGCCATCAGTCCCGGGACAGGGTATGCTACTGAAGCTTTCTTT. Amino acid sequence: CAISPGTGYATEAFF.

The rearrangement uses TRBV10-3 and TRBJ1-5; D is ambiguous. V gave up 7 bases and J gave up 1 base, with 8 bases separating them. The V gene's germline CDR1 is ENHRY and CDR2 SYGVKD. This CDR3 region has 13 residues. The CDR3 DNA sequence: TGTGCCATCACAGCGCCCAGCAATCAGCCCCAGCATTTT. Amino acid sequence: CAITAPSNQPQHF.

The rearrangement links TRBV20-1 to TRBJ2-1; TRBD2 matches at 13 bases. The CDR3 extends over 16 amino acids. The germline V gene encodes CDR1 DFQATT and CDR2 SNEGSKA (reference sequence). Trimming took 2 bases from V and 7 from J; bases not matched to a gene: 8. Here the CDR3 reads CSARLLGLAGLNEQFF. For the CDR3, the DNA is TGCAGTGCTAGACTTCTGGGACTAGCGGGACTAAATGAGCAGTTCTTC.

This clonotype showed up many times. Here the CDR3 reads CASSLGVAGSTEKLFF. CDR3 bases: TGTGCCAGCAGCTTAGGAGTGGCAGGGTCGACTGAAAAACTGTTTTTT. This chain links TRBV7-2 with TRBJ1-4, with D perhaps matching TRBD1 (5 bases). V was clipped by 1 base and J by 7 bases, with 16 bases between them. The CDR3 has 16 residues. Germline CDR1 is SGHTA and CDR2 is FQGNSA.

This chain joins TRBV7-2 and TRBJ2-1; weak D call: TRBD2 (5 bases). V was cut by 4 bases and J by 4 bases, with 8 bases left in between. Germline values: CDR1 SGHTA, CDR2 FQGNSA. This CDR3 is 13 amino acids long. The CDR3 DNA sequence: TGTGCCAGCAGCTCGGGATTTTACAATGAGCAGTTCTTC. Protein: CASSSGFYNEQFF.

This sequence joins TRBV6-6 and TRBJ1-6; 7 bases are shared with TRBD1. Germline values: CDR1 MNHNY, CDR2 SVGAGI (reference sequence). The V and J ends lost 10 bases and 8 bases, in that order; junction bases with no gene match: 14. The CDR3 sequence is 15 residues long. CDR3 in DNA: TGTGCCATTAATCCCCAGGGGGTAGCGGATTCACCCCTCCACTTT. This codes for CAINPQGVADSPLHF.

This clonotype was counted ten times or more. The rearrangement links TRBV28 to TRBJ2-1; possible D gene TRBD2, 7 bases. CDR1 and CDR2 from the germline V gene are MDHEN and SYDVKM. V lost 5 bases and J 6 bases, leaving 20 bases between the germline ends. CDR3 length equals 16 residues. The CDR3 loop is CASSPLRGGGRNEQFF. The CDR3 DNA sequence: TGTGCCAGCAGTCCGTTAAGGGGGGGGGGCCGCAATGAGCAGTTCTTC.

The chain combines TRBV3-1 with TRBJ1-2, with D possibly matching TRBD1 (5 bases). This CDR3 is built from 15 residues. Germline V gives CDR1 LGHDT, CDR2 YNNKEL (reference sequence). V was shortened by 5 bases and J by 7 bases, with 20 bases between the two germline ends. CDR3 nucleotide sequence: TGTGCCAGCAGCTCAGCGGGTGGACGGACATTTGGCTACACCTTC. It is translated as CASSSAGGRTFGYTF.

Points on this clonotype: Possible read error: a much larger clone is one base away. The CDR3 does not close with the conserved phenylalanine or tryptophan, likely indicating a read error. The chain carries TRBV20-1 and TRBJ1-6, with 11 positions matching TRBD1. The germline gives CDR1 DFQATT, CDR2 SNEGSKA (reference sequence). The junction had 4 bases not matched to a gene; V was cut back by 0 bases and J by 3 bases. This CDR3 comprises 17 residues. The CDR3 DNA reads TGCAGTGCTAGAGATCGGACAGGGGGCGGCTATAATTCACCCCTCCACCTT. Translated: CSARDRTGGGYNSPLHL.

This clonotype was seen a handful of times. The chain employs TRBV6-5 and TRBJ1-6; the D is unclear. Germline CDR1 is MNHEY and CDR2 is SVGAGI. CDR3 length equals 16 residues. Trimming stripped 2 bases from V and 1 base from J, with 9 bases between. The CDR3 here is CASSYEGGSYNSPLHF. The CDR3 coding sequence is TGTGCCAGCAGTTACGAGGGAGGGTCCTATAATTCACCCCTCCACTTT.

This clonotype was recorded many times. The CDR3: CASSLELQGEREYF. The CDR3, as DNA: TGCGCCAGCAGCTTGGAGCTACAAGGGGAGCGGGAGTACTTC. This chain uses TRBV5-1 with TRBJ2-7; D may be TRBD2 (6 bases). With 0 bases removed from V and 11 bases from J, the gap between germline ends came to 18 bases. This CDR3 spans 14 amino acids. The V gene's germline CDR1 is SGHRS and CDR2 YFSETQ.

V is TRBV7-2 and J is TRBJ2-3, with D unclear. Trimming took 6 bases from V and 1 from J, leaving 11 bases between them. Germline V gene data show CDR1 as SGHTA and CDR2 as FQGNSA. There are 14 residues in the CDR3. CDR3 loop: CASRPIVGTDTQYF. Here the CDR3 DNA reads TGTGCCAGCAGGCCAATAGTTGGCACAGATACGCAGTATTTT. The variable domain in full, with the rest retrieved from reference TRBV7-2 and TRBJ2-3, is GAGVSQSPSNKVTEKGKDVELRCDPISGHTALYWYRQSLGQGLEFLIYFQGNSAPDKSGLPSDRFSAERTGGSVSTLTIQRTQQEDSAVYLCASRPIVGTDTQYFGPGTRLTVL.

Points on this clonotype: One junction end disagrees with the germline gene, perhaps due to a read error. The chain has TRBV5-1 and TRBJ2-5; 13 bases fit TRBD2. This CDR3 spans 18 amino acids. CDR1 and CDR2 (germline): SGHRS, YFSETQ. In nucleotides, the CDR3 is TGCGCTAGCAGCTTAGGACTAGCGGGGGACCTCGGTGTGGAGACCCAGTACTTC. It is translated as CASSLGLAGDLGVETQYF.

This clonotype was picked up many times. The chain has TRBV9 and TRBJ1-2, with 8 bases fitting TRBD1. The CDR3 is made up of 15 amino acids. The junction had 9 bases not matched to a gene; V was cut back by 0 bases and J by 8 bases. Germline CDR1 and CDR2: SGDLS and YYNGEE. CDR3: CASSVVDGGTGGYTF. CDR3 nucleotide sequence: TGTGCCAGCAGCGTAGTCGATGGGGGGACAGGCGGCTACACCTTC.

This clonotype was seen many times. CDR3 amino acids: CAISGRGPSTDTQYF. The CDR3, as DNA: TGTGCCATCAGTGGGCGGGGGCCTAGCACAGATACGCAGTATTTT. The chain is built from TRBV10-3 and TRBJ2-3, with a possible D match to TRBD2 (7 bases). The germline V gene has CDR1 ENHRY and CDR2 SYGVKD. The V and J ends lost 4 bases and 0 bases respectively, with 11 bases between them. The CDR3 contains 15 residues.

There are many counts of this clonotype. This may be a read error: a much more frequent sequence differs by one nucleotide. The rearrangement joins TRBV24-1 to TRBJ2-1; 10 nucleotides align to TRBD2. Germline V CDR1 and CDR2: KGHDR, SFDVKD. The CDR3 extends over 15 amino acids. CDR3 DNA: TGTGCCGCCAGCGGGGGGGAGAGCTCCTACAATGAGCAGTTCTTC. This encodes CAASGGESSYNEQFF.